This T cell receptor (beta chain) is drawn from a study of T cells in Graves' hyperthyroidism and ophthalmopathy. Study observations and caveats: Most thyroid clonotypes expanded above 0.001 were also detected in blood.

The CDR3 has 19 amino acids. V lost 2 bases and J lost 1, with 18 bases in between. Germline CDR1 is SGHDN and CDR2 is FVKESK. A note on this clonotype: The antigen is not known.

Amplified regions were TCR beta CDR3 sequences from RNA transcripts. A set of HTBI primers served as the primers for a first-round RT-PCR of the TCR CDR3. From the multiplex PCR reads, TCRdb called clonotypes with MiXCR, one entry per CDR3 protein. The table shows some 250,000 distinct CDR3 sequences, with about 14% occurring only once. The sequencing sample was made of blood. This clonotype originated in a woman aged 40 to 55 with Graves' hyperthyroidism that later progressed to Graves' ophthalmopathy. V usage is TRBV14 and J usage is TRBJ2-6; D is tentatively TRBD1 or TRBD2 (5 bases each). DNA for the CDR3: TGTGCCAGCAGCCAATTATTTTTGGGACCGATATCTGGGGCCAACGTCCTGACTTTC. It translates to CASSQLFLGPISGANVLTF.